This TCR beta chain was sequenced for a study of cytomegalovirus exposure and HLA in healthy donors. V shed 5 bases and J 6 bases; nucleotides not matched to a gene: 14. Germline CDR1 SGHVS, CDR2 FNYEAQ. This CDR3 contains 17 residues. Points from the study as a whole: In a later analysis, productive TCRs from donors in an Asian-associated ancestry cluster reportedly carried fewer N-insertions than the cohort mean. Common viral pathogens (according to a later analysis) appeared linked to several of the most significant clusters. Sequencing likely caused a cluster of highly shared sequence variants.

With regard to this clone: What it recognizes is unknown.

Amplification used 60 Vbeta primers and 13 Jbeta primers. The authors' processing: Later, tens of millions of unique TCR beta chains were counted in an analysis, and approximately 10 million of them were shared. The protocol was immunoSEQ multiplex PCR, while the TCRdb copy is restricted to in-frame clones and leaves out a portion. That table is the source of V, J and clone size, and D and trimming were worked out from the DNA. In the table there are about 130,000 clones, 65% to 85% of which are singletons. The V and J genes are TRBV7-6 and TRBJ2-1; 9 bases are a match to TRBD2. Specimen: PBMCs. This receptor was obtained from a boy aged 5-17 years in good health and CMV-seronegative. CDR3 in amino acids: CASSDRGREGLGNEQFF. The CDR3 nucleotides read TGTGCCAGCAGCGATAGGGGGCGGGAGGGCCTCGGCAATGAGCAGTTCTTC.